Listed here are 25 T cell receptor beta chains from one sample, sequenced in a study of T cells in women clearing cervical HPV infection. Using immunoSEQ multiplex PCR, the repertoire was profiled, and TCRdb retains in-frame clones only, with some absent. Recorded for this sample: about 20,000 clones. The source material was blood buffy coat. Every receptor here comes from a woman aged 18 to 69 with a cervical HPV16 infection that either progressed to CIN3+ or cleared (not recorded which).

A note on this clone: The CDR3 extends 3 residues past the end of the read, so its final part is completed from the germline J gene. The V and J genes are TRBV7-2 and TRBJ1-6, with a possible D match to TRBD1 (5 bases). Germline values: CDR1 SGHTA, CDR2 FQGNSA. This CDR3 spans 15 amino acids. V lost 2 bases to trimming and J lost 10 bases, with 15 bases between them. The CDR3 region is CASSLFPGRESPLHF. The CDR3 DNA, read in part, is TGTGCCAGCAGCTTATTTCCAGGGCGTGAATCACCC.

A note on this clone: The read gets to within 3 residues of the CDR3 end, and the germline J gene fills in the rest. This chain connects TRBV30 to TRBJ2-6, with a weak D call TRBD2 (6 bases). Trimming left V 1 base short and J 0 bases short, with 7 bases between. The germline V gene encodes CDR1 GTSNPN and CDR2 SVGIG (reference sequence). The CDR3 is 15 residues long. This CDR3 is CAWSGRGSGANVLTF. CDR3 bases read: TGTGCCTGGAGTGGGAGGGGCTCTGGGGCCAACGTC.

With regard to this clone: The read ends 3 residues before the CDR3 terminus; that terminus is restored from the germline J gene. This chain links TRBV7-9 with TRBJ2-1; D call uncertain. Germline lookup yields CDR1 SEHNR and CDR2 FQNEAQ (reference sequence). CDR3 size: 13 residues. Trimming removed 8 bases from V and 6 bases from J, with 14 bases in between. The CDR3 reads CASEEAPPNEQFF. Incomplete CDR3 DNA: TGTGCCAGCGAAGAGGCTCCGCCCAATGAG.

About this clone itself: The read stops 3 residues short of the end of the CDR3; the missing end is completed from the germline J gene. The V call is TRBV6-2 or TRBV6-3, the J call TRBJ2-7, with D maybe TRBD2 (5 bases). V was cut by 0 bases and J by 3 bases, with 15 bases left in between. This CDR3 region has 16 residues. CDR1 and CDR2 (germline): MNHEY, SVGEGT. CDR3 bases read: TGTGCCAGCAGTTACTCGCCTCGCGGGTCGGGCTACGAG. Protein product: CASSYSPRGSGYE. The whole CDR3 sequence reads CASSYSPRGSGYEQYF.

As regards this clone: The DNA ends 3 residues before the CDR3 does, and the rest of the CDR3 is filled in from the germline J gene. This sequence joins TRBV5-6 and TRBJ2-5; perhaps TRBD1 as D (6 bases). Trimming pared 0 bases from V and 0 bases from J, leaving 9 bases between. Germline lookup yields CDR1 SGHDT and CDR2 YYEEEE. There are 15 residues in the CDR3. The part of the CDR3 DNA that was read is TGTGCCAGCAGCTTGGGACAGGAGTACCAAGAGACC. It codes for CASSLGQEYQET. The whole CDR3 region reads CASSLGQEYQETQYF.

Comment on this clone: One end of the junction is discordant with germline, which a read error may explain. The CDR3 goes on 3 residues after the read ends, and that part is filled in from the germline J gene. Other nucleotide sequences in the sample specify the same CDR3. The J gene is TRBJ1-3, the V gene TRBV5-1, with TRBD1 identical over 7 bases. CDR1 is SGHRS and CDR2 is YFSETQ in the germline V gene. The length of the CDR3 is 14 residues. CDR3 sequence reads: CASSLGQGGNTIYF. CDR3 DNA, as far as it was read: TGCGCCAGCAGCTTGGGACAGGGTGGAAACACA. Full variable domain (rest looked up from reference TRBV5-1 and TRBJ1-3): KAGVTQTPRYLIKTRGQQVTLSCSPISGHRSVSWYQQTPGQGLQFLFEYFSETQRNKGNFPGRFSGRQFSNSRSEMNVSTLELGDSALYLCASSLGQGGNTIYFGEGSWLTVV.

As concerns this clone: The sequence runs out 3 residues before the end of the CDR3; the remainder is reconstructed from the germline J gene. V gene TRBV30 combines with J gene TRBJ2-4; D is undetermined. This CDR3 is built from 13 residues. Germline V gene sequence: CDR1 GTSNPN, CDR2 SVGIG (reference sequence). CDR3 amino acids: CAWSVRTNYGQYF. The DNA read from the CDR3 is TGTGCCTGGAGTGTACGCACTAACTATGGT. Variable domain in full (rest from reference TRBV30 and TRBJ2-4): SQTIHQWPATLVQPVGSPLSLECTVEGTSNPNLYWYRQAAGRGLQLLFYSVGIGQISSEVPQNLSASRPQDRQFILSSKKLLLSDSGFYLCAWSVRTNYGQYFGAGTRLSVL.

Incomplete CDR3 DNA: TGTGCCAGCAGCTCTGACGGACTCCCCCCA. This codes for CASSSDGLPP. The whole CDR3 protein is CASSSDGLPPAFF. The chain links TRBV7-2 to TRBJ1-1; no clear D gene. The read gets to within 3 residues of the CDR3 end, and the germline J gene fills in the rest. CDR1 and CDR2 from the germline V gene are SGHTA and FQGNSA. The CDR3 sequence is 13 residues long.

A word on this clone: The CDR3 end lies 3 residues beyond the end of the read and is filled in from the germline J gene. The gene calls are TRBV19 and TRBJ2-5; D unresolved. There are 14 residues in the CDR3. V lost 5 bases, J lost 4 bases, and 14 bases lay in between. CDR1 and CDR2 (germline): LNHDA, SQIVND (reference sequence). The CDR3 bases that were read are TGTGCCAGTAGTCTGGGCAGATATAGAGAGACC. Encoded protein: CASSLGRYRET. The full CDR3 sequence reads CASSLGRYRETQYF.

About this clone itself: The missing CDR3 end, 3 residues past where the read stops, is filled in from the germline J gene. V usage is TRBV7-6 and J usage is TRBJ2-6, with D unresolved. The germline gives CDR1 SGHVS, CDR2 FNYEAQ. The CDR3 has 13 residues. With 3 bases removed from V and 4 bases from J, the gap between germline ends came to 4 bases. The CDR3 protein is CASSFSGANVLTF. The sequenced part of the CDR3 DNA is TGTGCCAGCAGCTTCTCCGGGGCCAACGTC.

Remarks on this clone: From the germline J gene comes the end of the CDR3, since the read stops 3 residues before it. The genes are TRBV19 and TRBJ2-4; no clear D gene. Per germline, CDR1 LNHDA and CDR2 SQIVND (reference sequence). The CDR3 loop spans 14 amino acids. CDR3 DNA, as far as it was read: TGTGCCAGTAGTATAGCCAGCCTGAACTATGGT. Its protein product is CASSIASLNYG. In full, the CDR3 reads CASSIASLNYGQYF.

Comment on this clone: The read terminates 3 residues before the CDR3 end, so the remaining end is supplied by the germline J gene. The chain has TRBV27 and TRBJ1-2; 7 bases agree with TRBD1. Germline CDR1 reads MNHEY; CDR2 reads SMNVEV (reference sequence). This CDR3 spans 15 amino acids. CDR3 loop: CASRHKTGPLSGYTF. CDR3 DNA (partial): TGTGCCAGCAGACATAAGACAGGGCCTCTTTCCGGC.

A remark on this clone: The CDR3 is cut off 3 residues early in the read; its end comes from the germline J gene. This chain joins TRBV7-3 and TRBJ2-1; D may be TRBD2 (7 bases). CDR1 SGHTA and CDR2 FQGTGA come from the germline V gene. V lost 5 bases and J 8 bases, leaving 13 bases between the germline ends. This CDR3 spans 13 amino acids. The sequenced CDR3 bases are TGTGCCAGCAGCGAGGGGGGGTGGGATGAG. Protein product: CASSEGGWDE. The whole CDR3 protein is CASSEGGWDEQFF.

A word on this clone: The read terminates 3 residues ahead of where the CDR3 ends, so the germline J gene completes it. The gene calls are TRBV20-1 and TRBJ1-2; TRBD1 is a possible D gene (6 bases). V gave up 0 bases and J gave up 4 bases, with 15 bases separating them. Per the germline V gene, CDR1 is DFQATT and CDR2 is SNEGSKA (reference sequence). The length of the CDR3 is 15 residues. CDR3 DNA, as far as it was read: TGCAGTGCTAGAGATCAGCACAGGGAGCGCTATGGC. Translated: CSARDQHRERYG. The full-length CDR3 reads as CSARDQHRERYGYTF.

A note on this clone: Read coverage stops 3 residues before the CDR3 terminus; the germline J gene supplies the remainder. The rearrangement links TRBV6-2 or TRBV6-3 to TRBJ2-3, with D possibly matching TRBD1 (5 bases). The CDR3 is 13 residues long. Germline CDR1 reads MNHEY; CDR2 reads SVGEGT. Incomplete CDR3 DNA: TGTGCCAGCAGTTCGCAGGGCGGTGGGACG. Translation gives CASSSQGGGT. The entire CDR3 protein reads CASSSQGGGTQYF.

Points on this clone: The missing CDR3 end, 3 residues past where the read stops, is filled in from the germline J gene. V and J are TRBV7-9 and TRBJ2-3; D not certain. Trimming cost V 5 bases and J 5 bases, with 8 bases left between them. The CDR3 is made up of 12 amino acids. Germline V lookup: CDR1 SEHNR, CDR2 FQNEAQ (reference sequence). The CDR3 bases that were read are TGTGCCAGCAGCCCCGGTGGAGATACG. Protein product: CASSPGGDT. The entire CDR3 reads CASSPGGDTQYF.

Turning to this clone: The read falls 3 residues short of the CDR3 end, and the missing part is taken from the germline J gene. J is TRBJ2-2 and V is TRBV18; the match to TRBD2 covers 8 bases. J gave up 6 bases and V 1 base, and 4 bases lay outside the gene matches. The germline V gene has CDR1 KGHSH and CDR2 LQKENI. CDR3 length equals 15 residues. The CDR3 loop reads CASSPLELAAGELFF. CDR3 bases read: TGTGCCAGCTCACCACTTGAACTAGCGGCCGGGGAG. The variable domain in full, completed from reference TRBV18 and TRBJ2-2, reads NAGVMQNPRHLVRRRGQEARLRCSPMKGHSHVYWYRQLPEEGLKFMVYLQKENIIDESGMPKERFSAEFPKEGPSILRIQQVVRGDSAAYFCASSPLELAAGELFFGEGSRLTVL.

As for this clone: Read data end 3 residues before the CDR3 end; the end is taken from the germline J gene. The chain links TRBV5-1 to TRBJ2-3; maybe TRBD2 (5 bases). Trimming shortened V by 4 bases and J by 1 base, and 13 bases separated the two germline ends. CDR3 length equals 15 residues. Germline-derived CDR1 and CDR2 are SGHRS and YFSETQ. Incomplete CDR3 DNA: TGCGCCAGCAGCGCCGGGGTAATCGGCACAGATACG. Its protein is CASSAGVIGTDT. The CDR3 reads in full as CASSAGVIGTDTQYF.

As to this clone: The read ends 3 residues shy of where the CDR3 ends; the end is completed using the germline J gene. This chain joins TRBV5-1 and TRBJ1-1; perhaps TRBD1 as D (5 bases). The CDR3 has 14 amino acids. The germline V gene has CDR1 SGHRS and CDR2 YFSETQ. Deletions cut 7 bases from V and 3 bases from J, with 16 bases between. The CDR3: CASGLWGSDTEAFF. The CDR3 DNA, read in part, is TGCGCCAGCGGCCTTTGGGGCAGCGACACTGAA.

As regards this clone: The CDR3 is cut off 3 residues early in the read; its end comes from the germline J gene. This chain joins TRBV20-1 and TRBJ2-1; TRBD2 matches 7 bases. Germline values: CDR1 DFQATT, CDR2 SNEGSKA (reference sequence). CDR3 length: 16 residues. The V segment lost 0 bases and the J segment 8 bases; nucleotides outside the gene matches: 13. The CDR3 sequence is CSARDLFSGEMDEQFF. The covered CDR3 bases are TGCAGTGCTAGAGATCTTTTCAGCGGGGAAATGGATGAG.

With respect to this clone: Sequencing ends 3 residues short of the CDR3 end; the germline J gene provides the rest. The rearrangement uses TRBV29-1 and TRBJ2-5; a weak D match, TRBD1 (6 bases). The CDR3 totals 12 residues. V gave up 6 bases and J gave up 5 bases, with 13 bases separating them. The V gene's germline CDR1 is SQVTM and CDR2 ANQGSEA. The CDR3 here is CSVDGTQETQYF. The DNA read from the CDR3 is TGCAGCGTGGACGGGACACAGGAGACC.

A word on this clone: The read stops 3 residues short of the end of the CDR3; the missing end is completed from the germline J gene. The chain links TRBV30 to TRBJ1-2; D may be TRBD1 (5 bases). The CDR3 loop spans 13 amino acids. Germline V lookup: CDR1 GTSNPN, CDR2 SVGIG (reference sequence). The covered CDR3 bases are TGTGCCTGGAACCGGGACTCCACAGATACC. Amino acids: CAWNRDSTDT. The entire CDR3 protein reads CAWNRDSTDTYTF.

Comment on this clone: The CDR3 is cut off 3 residues early in the read; its end comes from the germline J gene. V usage is TRBV20-1 and J usage is TRBJ2-1, with 8 bases that match TRBD2. CDR1 is DFQATT and CDR2 is SNEGSKA in the germline V gene (reference sequence). This CDR3 is built from 13 residues. The J segment lost 8 bases and the V segment lost 6 bases, leaving 9 bases of the junction unmatched. The DNA read from the CDR3 is TGCAGTGCCTTTACCGGGACTAGTTATGAG. It codes for CSAFTGTSYE. The whole CDR3 is CSAFTGTSYEQFF.

With respect to this clone: One junction end disagrees with the germline gene, perhaps due to a read error. The sequenced fragment ends 3 residues before the CDR3 boundary, so the rest is inferred from the germline J gene. This chain links TRBV4-2 with TRBJ1-4; TRBD1 might be the D (5 bases). Looked up from germline, CDR1 is LGHNA and CDR2 is YNFKEQ. CDR3 length equals 15 residues. CDR3 region: CASSPVRTSNEKLFF. The DNA read from the CDR3 is TGCGCCAGCAGCCCCGTACGGACATCGAATGAAAAA.

With respect to this clone: The junction does not match germline at one end; this may be a read error. The read ends 3 residues early relative to the CDR3; the germline J gene fills the gap. The chain joins TRBV20-1 to TRBJ2-5, with 9 bases identical to TRBD2. Germline CDR1 DFQATT, CDR2 SNEGSKA (reference sequence). The CDR3 extends over 12 amino acids. CDR3 loop: CSSSGEQETQYF. CDR3 DNA (partial): TGCAGTTCTAGCGGGGAGCAAGAGACC.